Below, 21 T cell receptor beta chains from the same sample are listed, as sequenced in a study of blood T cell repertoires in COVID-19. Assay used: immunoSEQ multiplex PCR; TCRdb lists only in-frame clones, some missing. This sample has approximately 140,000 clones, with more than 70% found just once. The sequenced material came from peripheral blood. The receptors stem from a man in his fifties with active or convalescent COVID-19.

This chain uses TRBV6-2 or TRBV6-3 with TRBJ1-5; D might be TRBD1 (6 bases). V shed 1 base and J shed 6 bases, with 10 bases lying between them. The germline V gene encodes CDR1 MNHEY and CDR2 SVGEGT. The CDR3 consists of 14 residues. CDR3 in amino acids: CASSYWGGGQPQHF. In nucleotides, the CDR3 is TGTGCCAGCAGTTACTGGGGGGGCGGTCAGCCCCAGCATTTT.

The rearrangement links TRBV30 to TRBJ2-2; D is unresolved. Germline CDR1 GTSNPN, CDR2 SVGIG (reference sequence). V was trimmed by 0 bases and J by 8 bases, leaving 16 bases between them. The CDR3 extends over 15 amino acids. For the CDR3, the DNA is TGTGCCTGGAGTGTAACGGCTAACAGAGTGGGGGAGCTGTTTTTT. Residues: CAWSVTANRVGELFF.

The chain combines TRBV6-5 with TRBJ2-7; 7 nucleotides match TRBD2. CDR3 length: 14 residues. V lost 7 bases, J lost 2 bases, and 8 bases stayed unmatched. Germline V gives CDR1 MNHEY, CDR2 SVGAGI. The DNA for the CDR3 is TGTGCCAGCAAGCCCCGGGGGGTACCCTACGAGCAGTACTTC. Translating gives CASKPRGVPYEQYF.

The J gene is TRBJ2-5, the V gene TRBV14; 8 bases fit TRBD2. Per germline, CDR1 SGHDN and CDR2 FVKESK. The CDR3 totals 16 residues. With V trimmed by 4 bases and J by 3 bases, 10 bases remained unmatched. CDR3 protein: CASSRELAALKETQYF. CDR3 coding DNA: TGTGCCAGCAGCCGAGAACTAGCGGCCCTGAAAGAGACCCAGTACTTC. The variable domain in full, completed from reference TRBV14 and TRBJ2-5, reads EAGVTQFPSHSVIEKGQTVTLRCDPISGHDNLYWYRRVMGKEIKFLLHFVKESKQDESGMPNNRFLAERTGGTYSTLKVQPAELEDSGVYFCASSRELAALKETQYFGPGTRLLVL.

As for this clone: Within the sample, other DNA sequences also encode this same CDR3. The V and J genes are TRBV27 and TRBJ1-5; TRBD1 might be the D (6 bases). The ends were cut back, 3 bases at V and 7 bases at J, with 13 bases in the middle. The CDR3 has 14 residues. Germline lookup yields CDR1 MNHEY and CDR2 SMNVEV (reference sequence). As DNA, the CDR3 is TGTGCCAGCAGTTTGGGGGGGGCTAACCAGCCCCAGCATTTT. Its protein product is CASSLGGANQPQHF.

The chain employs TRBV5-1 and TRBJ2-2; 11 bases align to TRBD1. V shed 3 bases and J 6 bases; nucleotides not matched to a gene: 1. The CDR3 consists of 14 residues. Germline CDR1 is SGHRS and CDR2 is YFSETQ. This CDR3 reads CASSWGQGAGELFF. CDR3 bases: TGCGCCAGCAGCTGGGGACAGGGGGCCGGGGAGCTGTTTTTT.

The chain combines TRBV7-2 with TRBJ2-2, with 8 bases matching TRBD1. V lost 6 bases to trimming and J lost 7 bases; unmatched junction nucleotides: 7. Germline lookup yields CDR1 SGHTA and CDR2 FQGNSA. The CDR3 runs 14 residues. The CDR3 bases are TGTGCCAGCAGGGACAGGGTGTTGGGCGGGGAGCTGTTTTTT. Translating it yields CASRDRVLGGELFF.

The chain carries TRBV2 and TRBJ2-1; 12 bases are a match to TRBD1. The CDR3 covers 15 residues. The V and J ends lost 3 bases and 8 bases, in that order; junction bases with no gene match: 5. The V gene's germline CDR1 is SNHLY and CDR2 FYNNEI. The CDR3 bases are TGTGCCAGCAGTGACCCGGGACAGGGGGCCTATGAGCAGTTCTTC. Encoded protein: CASSDPGQGAYEQFF.

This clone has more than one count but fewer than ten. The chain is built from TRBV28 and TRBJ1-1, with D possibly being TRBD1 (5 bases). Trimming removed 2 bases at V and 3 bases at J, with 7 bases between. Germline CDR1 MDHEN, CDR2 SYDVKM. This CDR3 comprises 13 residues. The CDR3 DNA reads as TGTGCCAGCAGTTTAACGGGGGACACTGAAGCTTTCTTT. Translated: CASSLTGDTEAFF.

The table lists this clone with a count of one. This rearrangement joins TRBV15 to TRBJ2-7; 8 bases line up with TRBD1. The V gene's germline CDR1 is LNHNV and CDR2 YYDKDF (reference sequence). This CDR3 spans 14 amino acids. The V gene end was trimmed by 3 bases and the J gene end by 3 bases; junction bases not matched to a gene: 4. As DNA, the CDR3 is TGTGCCACCAGCAGGACAGGGGAGCTCTACGAGCAGTACTTC. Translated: CATSRTGELYEQYF.

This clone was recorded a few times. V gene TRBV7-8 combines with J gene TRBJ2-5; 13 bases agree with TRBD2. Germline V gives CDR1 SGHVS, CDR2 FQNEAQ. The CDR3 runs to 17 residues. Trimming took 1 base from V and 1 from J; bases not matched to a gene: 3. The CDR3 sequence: CASSLGGLAGAQETQYF. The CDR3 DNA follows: TGTGCCAGCAGCTTAGGTGGACTAGCGGGAGCCCAAGAGACCCAGTACTTC.

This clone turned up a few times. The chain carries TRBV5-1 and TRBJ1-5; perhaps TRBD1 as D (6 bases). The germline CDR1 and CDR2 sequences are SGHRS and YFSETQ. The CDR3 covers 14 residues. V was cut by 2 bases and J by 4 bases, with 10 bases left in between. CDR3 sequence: CASSLSGENQPQHF. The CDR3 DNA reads TGCGCCAGCAGCTTATCAGGGGAGAATCAGCCCCAGCATTTT. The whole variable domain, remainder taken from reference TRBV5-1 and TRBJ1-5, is KAGVTQTPRYLIKTRGQQVTLSCSPISGHRSVSWYQQTPGQGLQFLFEYFSETQRNKGNFPGRFSGRQFSNSRSEMNVSTLELGDSALYLCASSLSGENQPQHFGDGTRLSIL.

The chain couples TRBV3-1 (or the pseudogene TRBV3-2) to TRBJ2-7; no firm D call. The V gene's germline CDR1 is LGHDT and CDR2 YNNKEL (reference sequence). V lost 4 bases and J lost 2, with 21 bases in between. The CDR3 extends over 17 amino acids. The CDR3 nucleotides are TGTGCCAGCAGCCCAGGCGTAGGCAGGTTAAGGACCTACGAGCAGTACTTC. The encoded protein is CASSPGVGRLRTYEQYF.

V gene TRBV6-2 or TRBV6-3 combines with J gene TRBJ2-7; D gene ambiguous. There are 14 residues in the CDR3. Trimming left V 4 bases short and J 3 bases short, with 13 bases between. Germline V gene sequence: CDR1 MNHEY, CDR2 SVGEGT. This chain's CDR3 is CASSLLDSDYEQYF. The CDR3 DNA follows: TGTGCCAGCAGTTTACTCGACTCCGACTACGAGCAGTACTTC.

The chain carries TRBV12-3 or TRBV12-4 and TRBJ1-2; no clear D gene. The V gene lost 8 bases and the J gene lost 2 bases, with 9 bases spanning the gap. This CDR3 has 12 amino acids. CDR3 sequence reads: CASSGFNYGYTF. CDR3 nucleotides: TGTGCCAGCTCGGGGTTCAACTATGGCTACACCTTC.

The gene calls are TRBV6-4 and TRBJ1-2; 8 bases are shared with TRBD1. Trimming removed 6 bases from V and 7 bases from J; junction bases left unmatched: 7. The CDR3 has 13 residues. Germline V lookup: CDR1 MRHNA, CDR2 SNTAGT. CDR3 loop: CASSSTGESGYTF. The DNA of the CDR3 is TGTGCCAGCAGCTCGACAGGGGAGAGTGGCTACACCTTC.

CDR3 sequence reads: CASSQDSYEQYF. The CDR3 DNA reads TGTGCCAGCAGCCAAGACAGCTACGAGCAGTACTTC. The J gene is TRBJ2-7, the V gene TRBV4-2; D is undetermined. The CDR3 loop spans 12 amino acids. V lost 0 bases to trimming and J lost 3 bases, with 3 bases between them. The germline gives CDR1 LGHNA, CDR2 YNFKEQ.

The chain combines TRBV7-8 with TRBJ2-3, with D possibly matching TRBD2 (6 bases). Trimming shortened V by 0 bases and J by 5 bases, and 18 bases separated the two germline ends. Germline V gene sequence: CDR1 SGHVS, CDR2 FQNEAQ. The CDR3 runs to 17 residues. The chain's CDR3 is CASSLASRLDVQDTQYF. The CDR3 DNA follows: TGTGCCAGCAGCTTAGCATCGAGACTAGATGTTCAAGATACGCAGTATTTT.

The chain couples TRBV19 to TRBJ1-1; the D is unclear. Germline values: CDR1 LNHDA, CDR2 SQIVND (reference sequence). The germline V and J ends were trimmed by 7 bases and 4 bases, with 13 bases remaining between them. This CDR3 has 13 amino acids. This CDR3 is CASTPGFGTEAFF. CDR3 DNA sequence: TGTGCCAGTACCCCGGGGTTCGGCACTGAAGCTTTCTTT.

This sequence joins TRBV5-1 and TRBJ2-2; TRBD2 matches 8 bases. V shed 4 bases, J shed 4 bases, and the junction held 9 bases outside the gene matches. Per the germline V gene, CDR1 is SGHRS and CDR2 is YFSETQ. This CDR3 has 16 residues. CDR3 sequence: CASSRTSGQRTGELFF. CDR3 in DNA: TGCGCCAGCAGCAGAACTAGCGGCCAGCGCACCGGGGAGCTGTTTTTT. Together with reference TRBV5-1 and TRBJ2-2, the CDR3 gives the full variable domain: KAGVTQTPRYLIKTRGQQVTLSCSPISGHRSVSWYQQTPGQGLQFLFEYFSETQRNKGNFPGRFSGRQFSNSRSEMNVSTLELGDSALYLCASSRTSGQRTGELFFGEGSRLTVL.

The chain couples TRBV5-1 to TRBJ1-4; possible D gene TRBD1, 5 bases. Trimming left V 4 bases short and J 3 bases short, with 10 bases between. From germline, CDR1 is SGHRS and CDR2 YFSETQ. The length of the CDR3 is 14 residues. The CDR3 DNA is TGCGCCAGCAGCCCGCAGGGCTCTAATGAAAAACTGTTTTTT. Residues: CASSPQGSNEKLFF. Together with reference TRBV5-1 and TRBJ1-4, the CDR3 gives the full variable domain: KAGVTQTPRYLIKTRGQQVTLSCSPISGHRSVSWYQQTPGQGLQFLFEYFSETQRNKGNFPGRFSGRQFSNSRSEMNVSTLELGDSALYLCASSPQGSNEKLFFGSGTQLSVL.